A single sample is the source of the 27 T cell receptor beta chains below, sequenced in a study of memory CD4+ T cells and cytomegalovirus serostatus. The sort gate was single viable CD3+CD4+CD8-CD45RO+ cells for memory CD4+ T cells. Method: immunoSEQ multiplex PCR; TCRdb's copy keeps in-frame clones and lacks some. The sample includes approximately 49,000 clones, 60% to 85% of them seen just once. The sequenced sample was memory CD4+ T cells from blood. The origin of the receptors is an adult in good health and CMV-seronegative.

This chain joins TRBV18 and TRBJ1-4; D is possibly TRBD1 (6 bases). This CDR3 contains 16 residues. With 4 bases removed from V and 1 base from J, the gap between germline ends came to 13 bases. CDR1 KGHSH and CDR2 LQKENI come from the germline V gene. For the CDR3, the DNA is TGTGCCAGCTCACGAAGCCGCAGGGGAACTAATGAAAAACTGTTTTTT. Its translation is CASSRSRRGTNEKLFF.

This clone is a singleton in its sample. The rearrangement links TRBV28 to TRBJ2-7, with D perhaps matching TRBD2 (5 bases). V was shortened by 5 bases and J by 3 bases, with 17 bases between the two germline ends. Germline V CDR1 and CDR2: MDHEN, SYDVKM. The CDR3 runs to 15 residues. The CDR3 DNA follows: TGTGCCAGCAGTCCCTCCGGACCTGGAGGCTACGAGCAGTACTTC. As protein: CASSPSGPGGYEQYF.

The chain carries TRBV4-3 and TRBJ1-2; 8 nucleotides align to TRBD1. Germline CDR1 LGHNA, CDR2 YSLEER. V lost 0 bases, J lost 7 bases, and 13 bases stayed unmatched. CDR3 size: 17 residues. The CDR3 here is CASSQDISPTGGGGYTF. CDR3 coding DNA: TGCGCCAGCAGCCAAGACATATCCCCAACAGGGGGTGGTGGCTACACCTTC.

This chain joins TRBV6-5 and TRBJ1-5, with D possibly being TRBD1 (6 bases). The CDR3 totals 15 residues. Between the trimmed V and J ends, which lost 5 bases and 3 bases, there was a span of 14 bases. Germline CDR1 reads MNHEY; CDR2 reads SVGAGI. The chain's CDR3 is CASSMGAGTNQPQHF. CDR3 DNA: TGTGCCAGCAGTATGGGGGCGGGGACCAATCAGCCCCAGCATTTT.

The V gene is TRBV6-5, the J gene TRBJ2-5; 8 bases match TRBD2. The CDR3 totals 14 residues. V shed 8 bases, J shed 5 bases, and the junction held 10 bases outside the gene matches. Per germline, CDR1 MNHEY and CDR2 SVGAGI. The CDR3 nucleotides are TGTGCCAGCGGCGGGCGGGGGGCGTGGGAGACCCAGTACTTC. As protein: CASGGRGAWETQYF.

The chain carries TRBV5-1 and TRBJ2-7; weak D call: TRBD1 (5 bases). Germline CDR1 and CDR2: SGHRS and YFSETQ. The ends were cut back, 0 bases at V and 2 bases at J, with 9 bases in the middle. This CDR3 has 14 amino acids. Here the CDR3 reads CASSLEQEPYEQYF. The CDR3 DNA is TGCGCCAGCAGCTTGGAACAGGAACCCTACGAGCAGTACTTC.

The rearrangement uses TRBV6-1 and TRBJ1-2; D is possibly TRBD1 (5 bases). This CDR3 region has 14 residues. The germline gives CDR1 MNHNS, CDR2 SASEGT. V dropped 6 bases and J dropped 4 bases, with 15 bases sitting between them. Here the CDR3 DNA reads TGTGCCAGCAGCCCGGGACCACGCTCCTATGGCTACACCTTC. This encodes CASSPGPRSYGYTF.

This clone came up a few times. J is TRBJ2-2 and V is TRBV29-1, with TRBD2 as a possible D gene (7 bases). Germline V CDR1 and CDR2: SQVTM, ANQGSEA. The CDR3 spans 13 residues. Trimming pared 3 bases from V and 6 bases from J, leaving 11 bases between. Here the CDR3 DNA reads TGCAGCGTTGACCGGGGGGCTGCCGGGGAGCTGTTTTTT. Translation: CSVDRGAAGELFF.

The chain links TRBV4-1 to TRBJ1-6; the D is unclear. CDR1 and CDR2 from the germline V gene are MGHRA and YSYEKL. There are 15 residues in the CDR3. V was cut by 0 bases and J by 8 bases, with 11 bases left in between. The CDR3 is CASSQESGTHSPLHF. CDR3 sequence (DNA): TGCGCCAGCAGCCAAGAAAGCGGTACCCATTCACCCCTCCACTTT.

The rearrangement links TRBV27 to TRBJ1-2, with D possibly being TRBD1 (6 bases). CDR3 length: 13 residues. Deletions cut 6 bases from V and 5 bases from J, with 13 bases between. Germline V lookup: CDR1 MNHEY, CDR2 SMNVEV (reference sequence). CDR3 DNA sequence: TGTGCCAGCAGGCCAACAGGGCCGTATGGCTACACCTTC. The encoded protein is CASRPTGPYGYTF.

This clone has just one count. This rearrangement joins TRBV5-4 to TRBJ1-2; D unclear. CDR3 length: 13 residues. CDR1 is SGHNT and CDR2 is YYREEE in the germline V gene (reference sequence). V was pared by 5 bases and J by 0 bases, with 8 bases between. Written as DNA, the CDR3 is TGTGCCAGCAGGCAGGCCACTAACTATGGCTACACCTTC. Amino acid sequence: CASRQATNYGYTF.

In its sample, this clone ranks as medium-sized. This chain links TRBV9 with TRBJ2-7; TRBD1 matches 10 bases. The V gene's germline CDR1 is SGDLS and CDR2 YYNGEE. V shed 4 bases and J 7 bases; nucleotides not matched to a gene: 8. The CDR3 consists of 14 residues. CDR3 sequence: CASSSRQGAGEQYF. CDR3 in DNA: TGTGCCAGCAGCTCACGACAGGGGGCAGGGGAGCAGTACTTC.

The chain uses TRBV5-1 and TRBJ2-1; a possible D gene is TRBD2 (7 bases). In germline, CDR1 is SGHRS, CDR2 YFSETQ. This CDR3 comprises 14 residues. V was shortened by 9 bases and J by 8 bases, with 21 bases between the two germline ends. Here the CDR3 DNA reads TGCGCCATCACCGGGGGGCCAGGGGACGATGAGCAGTTCTTC. Translating gives CAITGGPGDDEQFF.

This clone is a singleton in its sample. V and J are TRBV11-2 and TRBJ2-1; maybe TRBD2 (6 bases). This CDR3 contains 13 residues. Germline assignment: CDR1 SGHAT and CDR2 FQNNGV. V lost 7 bases and J lost 3, with 10 bases in between. CDR3 in amino acids: CASTGVVYNEQFF. The CDR3 bases are TGTGCCAGCACGGGGGTAGTCTACAATGAGCAGTTCTTC.

The J gene is TRBJ1-2, the V gene TRBV11-2, with D unclear. Germline loops: CDR1 SGHAT, CDR2 FQNNGV. The CDR3 contains 14 residues. V was clipped by 1 base and J by 0 bases, with 6 bases between them. This CDR3 is CASSLVTTNYGYTF. In DNA form, the CDR3 reads TGTGCCAGCAGCTTAGTCACCACTAACTATGGCTACACCTTC.

The DNA of the CDR3 is TGTGCCAGCTCACTCACGCAGCTCGACACCTACGAGCAGTACTTC. Its protein is CASSLTQLDTYEQYF. The chain is built from TRBV18 and TRBJ2-7; D uncertain. CDR1 KGHSH and CDR2 LQKENI come from the germline V gene. The CDR3 has 15 residues. Trimming stripped 4 bases from V and 2 bases from J, with 15 bases between.

Details on this clone: A junction boundary mismatches the germline segment, possibly from a read error. V gene TRBV2 combines with J gene TRBJ2-5; 7 positions agree with TRBD2. CDR1 SNHLY and CDR2 FYNNEI come from the germline V gene. CDR3 size: 15 residues. The CDR3 region has the DNA TGTGCCAGCAGCGAAGACCGGGACTATGTGGAGACCCAGTACTTC. Encoded protein: CASSEDRDYVETQYF.

The chain carries TRBV15 and TRBJ1-6; D remains ambiguous. This CDR3 has 15 amino acids. V was shortened by 0 bases and J by 0 bases, with 3 bases between the two germline ends. Germline CDR1 LNHNV, CDR2 YYDKDF (reference sequence). The CDR3 loop reads CATSRDSSYNSPLHF. The DNA for the CDR3 is TGTGCCACCAGCAGAGACAGCTCCTATAATTCACCCCTCCACTTT.

In its sample, this clone was seen a few times. The V call is TRBV27, the J call TRBJ1-1; D uncertain. V lost 5 bases to trimming and J lost 2 bases, with 15 bases between them. CDR3 size: 15 residues. From germline, CDR1 is MNHEY and CDR2 SMNVEV (reference sequence). CDR3 coding DNA: TGTGCCAGCAGTGTTCAGGATGGGTTCAACACTGAAGCTTTCTTT. It encodes CASSVQDGFNTEAFF.

This sequence joins TRBV18 and TRBJ1-2, with D unresolved. Germline V gene data show CDR1 as KGHSH and CDR2 as LQKENI. V gave up 0 bases and J gave up 5 bases, with 16 bases separating them. This CDR3 is built from 16 residues. CDR3 loop: CASSPPVPGVEYGYTF. CDR3 in DNA: TGTGCCAGCTCACCACCGGTCCCCGGGGTTGAGTATGGCTACACCTTC.

The chain uses TRBV15 and TRBJ2-7; 11 nucleotides match TRBD2. Germline V CDR1 and CDR2: LNHNV, YYDKDF (reference sequence). This CDR3 spans 22 amino acids. Unmatched junction bases numbered 26, after V lost 2 bases and J lost 5 bases. The CDR3 here is CATSRRTGKYGLAGAFVDEQYF. CDR3 in DNA: TGTGCCACCAGCAGACGAACCGGTAAATATGGACTAGCGGGTGCGTTTGTGGACGAGCAGTACTTC.

This chain joins TRBV7-2 and TRBJ2-3; TRBD2 matches at 8 bases. Germline CDR1 and CDR2: SGHTA and FQGNSA. The CDR3 length is 16 residues. V was pared by 1 base and J by 7 bases, with 10 bases of the junction left unmatched. The CDR3, as DNA: TGTGCCAGCAGCTTAGGTCAGCGGGGGACCCCCCATACGCAGTATTTT. Translated: CASSLGQRGTPHTQYF.

This chain links TRBV5-1 with TRBJ2-3; D might be TRBD2 (6 bases). Trimming cost V 1 base and J 2 bases, with 17 bases left between them. The CDR3 covers 17 residues. Germline values: CDR1 SGHRS, CDR2 YFSETQ. The CDR3 is CASSLPAGGGATDTQYF. The CDR3 nucleotides are TGCGCCAGCAGCTTGCCTGCCGGGGGTGGTGCCACAGATACGCAGTATTTT.

V and J are TRBV7-2 and TRBJ2-3, with D possibly matching TRBD1 (6 bases). Germline CDR1 reads SGHTA; CDR2 reads FQGNSA. The CDR3 is 15 residues long. Trimming removed 5 bases from V and 2 bases from J, with 14 bases in between. In nucleotides, the CDR3 is TGTGCCAGCAGCCCTAGGGGGTCCCACACAGATACGCAGTATTTT. Its translation: CASSPRGSHTDTQYF.

This clone was observed a few times. The rearrangement links TRBV15 to TRBJ1-5, with 7 bases fitting TRBD1. The J segment lost 6 bases and the V segment lost 4 bases, leaving 6 bases of the junction unmatched. CDR3 length: 14 amino acids. CDR1 LNHNV and CDR2 YYDKDF come from the germline V gene (reference sequence). The CDR3 sequence is CATSKAGGRQPQHF. DNA of the CDR3: TGTGCCACCAGCAAGGCAGGGGGACGTCAGCCCCAGCATTTT.

This clone was found once. The rearrangement links TRBV13 to TRBJ2-7; 8 bases map to TRBD1. The CDR3 runs 15 residues. Germline V gene sequence: CDR1 PRHDT, CDR2 FYEKMQ (reference sequence). J lost 6 bases, V lost 0 bases, and 7 bases had no gene match. For the CDR3, the DNA is TGTGCCAGCAGCTTAGGGGACAGGGATGTTCCCGAGCAGTACTTC. Translated, it gives CASSLGDRDVPEQYF.

The V and J genes are TRBV18 and TRBJ2-5; D might be TRBD2 (5 bases). Germline V CDR1 and CDR2: KGHSH, LQKENI. The ends were cut back, 3 bases at V and 4 bases at J, with 9 bases in the middle. The CDR3 contains 13 residues. Here the CDR3 reads CASSPDSSETQYF. Written as DNA, the CDR3 is TGTGCCAGCTCACCGGACTCTTCAGAGACCCAGTACTTC.